Listed below are T cell receptor beta chains from one sample, sequenced in a study of CD8 T cells in Susac syndrome. TCRdb itself ran the immunoSEQ multiplex PCR reads through MiXCR, one entry per CDR3 protein. The table lists 250,000 to 300,000 distinct CDR3 sequences, 70% to 90% of them singletons, with approximately 0.2% in the top ten. Sequencing input: CD8+ T cells from PBMCs. Source of these receptors: a human donor with multiple sclerosis. Each CDR3 is given with its conserved first and last residue. The order of the fields is V gene, clone size, D gene, J gene, CDR3 length, CDR3 protein, CDR3 DNA. A D gene is named only where the DNA matches it firmly. Rows may omit the clone size; those that give it use once, few, many or a size class.

>TRBV14|few|.|TRBJ1-1|17
CASSQDGKGLMNTEAFF
TGTGCCAGCAGCCAAGATGGGAAGGGGCTTATGAACACTGAAGCTTTCTTT
>TRBV4-3|.|.|TRBJ2-1|14
CASSQGGRHNEQFF
TGCGCCAGCAGCCAAGGGGGTCGACACAATGAGCAGTTCTTC
>TRBV5-8|.|.|TRBJ1-2|15
CASSLAWAMNYGYTF
TGTGCCAGCAGCTTGGCTTGGGCGATGAACTATGGCTACACCTTC
>TRBV6-5|.|.|TRBJ1-1|15
CASSYSAGGGTEAFF
TGTGCCAGCAGTTACTCTGCGGGGGGGGGCACTGAAGCTTTCTTT
>TRBV19|.|.|TRBJ2-1|11
CASSTWNEQFF
TGTGCCAGTAGTACGTGGAATGAGCAGTTCTTC
>TRBV19|.|.|TRBJ2-2|17
CASSIDEQLPNTGELFF
TGTGCCAGTAGTATAGATGAACAACTACCGAACACCGGGGAGCTGTTTTTT
>TRBV7-6|few|.|TRBJ2-5|11
CASTLVGAQYF
TGTGCCAGCACCCTGGTCGGGGCCCAGTACTTC
>TRBV5-6|.|.|TRBJ2-1|17
CASSCRDCESSYNEQFF
TGTGCCAGCAGCTGCCGGGACTGCGAGAGCTCCTACAATGAGCAGTTCTTC
>TRBV4-3|few|.|TRBJ2-1|12
CASSNPGNEQFF
TGCGCCAGCAGCAACCCGGGCAATGAGCAGTTCTTC
>TRBV7-9|.|.|TRBJ1-4|14
CASSLGLGNEKLFF
TGTGCCAGCAGCTTAGGGTTAGGTAATGAAAAACTGTTTTTT
>TRBV15|.|TRBD1|TRBJ2-4|18
CATSRKQGAHTAKNIQYF
TGTGCCACCAGCAGAAAACAGGGGGCACATACGGCCAAAAACATTCAGTACTTC
>TRBV28|.|TRBD1|TRBJ2-7|14
CASSLAQGSVEQYF
TGTGCCAGCAGTTTAGCACAGGGGTCGGTCGAGCAGTACTTC
>TRBV7-2|.|TRBD2|TRBJ2-7|15
CASSRTSGSSYEQYF
TGTGCCAGCAGCCGGACTAGCGGGAGCTCCTACGAGCAGTACTTC
>TRBV6-5|once|TRBD2|TRBJ2-2|17
CASSFPAGEGWAGELFF
TGTGCCAGCAGTTTTCCCGCGGGGGAGGGCTGGGCCGGGGAGCTGTTTTTT
>TRBV20-1|.|TRBD2|TRBJ2-7|14
CSAPLAGQVYEQYF
TGCAGTGCGCCTCTAGCGGGACAAGTCTACGAGCAGTACTTC
>TRBV3-1|.|.|TRBJ2-2|16
CASSQVPEGGTGELFF
TGTGCCAGCAGCCAAGTCCCTGAGGGGGGGACCGGGGAGCTGTTTTTT
>TRBV25-1|.|.|TRBJ1-1|11
CASTGGPEAFF
TGTGCCAGCACGGGGGGGCCTGAAGCTTTCTTT
>TRBV27|.|.|TRBJ1-1|15
CASSLFRYRNTEAFF
TGTGCCAGCAGTTTATTCAGATACAGGAACACTGAAGCTTTCTTT
>TRBV21-1|few|.|TRBJ2-5|16
CASGGSATSGRETQYF
TGTGCCAGCGGGGGTTCCGCGACTAGCGGGAGAGAGACCCAGTACTTC
>TRBV29-1|.|.|TRBJ2-5|14
CSVSKTGTQETQYF
TGCAGCGTCAGTAAAACAGGGACTCAAGAGACCCAGTACTTC
>TRBV9|.|TRBD2|TRBJ2-3|15
CASSAGTSGRDTQYF
TGTGCCAGCAGCGCAGGGACTAGCGGGAGAGATACGCAGTATTTT
>TRBV19|.|TRBD2|TRBJ2-7|13
CASAAGVWDEQYF
TGTGCCAGTGCAGCGGGAGTTTGGGACGAGCAGTACTTC
>TRBV2|.|.|TRBJ1-1|11
CASGGWTEAFF
TGTGCCAGCGGAGGATGGACTGAAGCTTTCTTT
>TRBV7-9|.|.|TRBJ1-2|13
CASSLAPGSGYTF
TGTGCCAGCAGCTTAGCCCCAGGGAGTGGCTACACCTTC
>TRBV27|.|.|TRBJ1-5|14
CASSSLSARQPQHF
TGTGCCAGCAGTTCGTTATCAGCCCGTCAGCCCCAGCATTTT
>TRBV24-1|.|.|TRBJ2-4|16
CATRQGEEGGKNIQYF
TGTGCCACCAGGCAGGGCGAGGAAGGGGGCAAAAACATTCAGTACTTC
>TRBV7-9|.|.|TRBJ1-1|15
CASSLVVGSNTEAFF
TGTGCCAGCAGCTTAGTTGTAGGTTCGAACACTGAAGCTTTCTTT
>TRBV7-2|.|.|TRBJ2-1|14
CASSPQDYYNEQFF
TGTGCCAGCAGCCCCCAGGACTACTACAATGAGCAGTTCTTC
>TRBV10-1|.|TRBD1|TRBJ1-3|16
CASSGTEFNSGNTIYF
TGCGCCAGCAGCGGGACAGAGTTCAACTCTGGAAACACCATATATTTT
>TRBV30|.|.|TRBJ2-2|12
CACPSHTGELFF
TGTGCCTGCCCCTCCCACACCGGGGAGCTGTTTTTT
>TRBV12-3/TRBV12-4|.|TRBD1|TRBJ2-5|15
CASSSLDREAETQYF
TGTGCCAGCAGTTCCTTAGACAGGGAAGCAGAGACCCAGTACTTC
>TRBV13|few|TRBD1|TRBJ2-7|15
CASSLFTGQSYEQYF
TGTGCCAGCAGCTTGTTTACGGGACAGAGCTACGAGCAGTACTTC
>TRBV10-3|.|.|TRBJ2-7|12
CATSLVSYEQYF
TGTGCCACCTCGTTGGTTTCCTACGAGCAGTACTTC
>TRBV27|.|.|TRBJ1-4|15
CASHGSGSSNEKLFF
TGTGCCAGCCACGGATCCGGGTCTTCTAATGAAAAACTGTTTTTT
>TRBV7-6|once|.|TRBJ2-7|14
CASSITPEGDEQYF
TGTGCCAGCAGCATCACCCCCGAAGGGGACGAGCAGTACTTC
>TRBV7-7|once|TRBD1|TRBJ2-7|15
CASAAGTGGSYEQYF
TGTGCCAGCGCGGCCGGGACAGGGGGGTCCTACGAGCAGTACTTC
>TRBV24-1|.|TRBD2|TRBJ2-7|15
CATSDRGTSGDEQYF
TGTGCCACCAGTGACCGAGGGACTAGCGGGGACGAGCAGTACTTC
>TRBV13|few|TRBD2|TRBJ2-5|16
CASSLRVAGPQETQYF
TGTGCCAGCAGCTTAAGAGTAGCGGGCCCCCAAGAGACCCAGTACTTC
>TRBV21-1|.|.|TRBJ1-5|14
CASSKERRNQPQHF
TGTGCCAGCAGCAAAGAACGGAGAAATCAGCCCCAGCATTTT
>TRBV24-1|.|TRBD1|TRBJ2-2|16
CATSIRDSANTGELFF
TGTGCCACCTCCATCCGGGACAGTGCGAACACCGGGGAGCTGTTTTTT
>TRBV10-3|once|TRBD2|TRBJ2-3|15
CAISEPGTSGDTQYF
TGTGCCATCAGTGAACCCGGGACTAGCGGAGATACGCAGTATTTT
>TRBV28|.|.|TRBJ2-3|14
CASSFRRLADTQYF
TGTGCCAGCAGTTTCCGACGACTAGCAGATACGCAGTATTTT
>TRBV12-3/TRBV12-4|.|.|TRBJ2-5|13
CASRNGLQETQYF
TGTGCCAGCAGAAATGGATTACAAGAGACCCAGTACTTC
>TRBV21-1|.|.|TRBJ2-5|15
CASSTLASGRETQYF
TGTGCCAGCAGCACGCTGGCCAGCGGGAGAGAGACCCAGTACTTC
>TRBV7-8|.|TRBD2|TRBJ2-7|15
CASSSRRTSAYEQYF
TGTGCCAGCAGCTCACGGCGTACTAGCGCTTACGAGCAGTACTTC
>TRBV27|.|TRBD2|TRBJ2-3|15
CASTPSGGYTDTQYF
TGTGCCAGCACCCCTAGCGGGGGCTACACAGATACGCAGTATTTT
>TRBV12-2|.|.|TRBJ2-4|17
CASRFRWCMVAKNIQYF
TGTGCAAGTCGCTTCCGGTGGTGCATGGTAGCCAAAAACATTCAGTACTTC
>TRBV7-6|.|.|TRBJ1-1|14
CASSLDTKNTEAFF
TGTGCCAGCAGCTTAGACACGAAGAACACTGAAGCTTTCTTT
>TRBV7-9|.|TRBD1|TRBJ2-2|14
CATKGAVNTGELFF
TGTGCCACCAAGGGGGCGGTCAACACCGGGGAGCTGTTTTTT
>TRBV28|.|TRBD1|TRBJ2-7|13
CATEQGEVYEQYF
TGTGCCACCGAACAGGGGGAAGTGTACGAGCAGTACTTC
>TRBV28|few|.|TRBJ2-7|14
CASIISGSSYEQYF
TGTGCCAGCATTATATCAGGGAGCTCCTACGAGCAGTACTTC
>TRBV28|.|.|TRBJ2-7|14
CASTPVGDPYEQYF
TGTGCCAGCACCCCAGTAGGGGACCCCTACGAGCAGTACTTC
>TRBV7-9|.|TRBD2|TRBJ2-1|15
CASSLVTGLAGEQFF
TGTGCCAGCAGCTTAGTTACCGGACTAGCAGGTGAGCAGTTCTTC
>TRBV4-3|.|TRBD1|TRBJ2-7|13
CASSTGTDYEQYF
TGCGCCAGCAGCACCGGGACAGACTACGAGCAGTACTTC
>TRBV6-5|.|TRBD2|TRBJ2-7|14
CASSYSSSGRQQYF
TGTGCCAGCAGTTACTCCTCTAGCGGGAGACAGCAGTACTTC